Below, 18 T cell receptor beta chains from the same sample are listed, as sequenced in a study of shared clonotypes between healthy human individuals. The naive CD8 fraction comprised CD45RO-negative cells positively selected for CCR7 and excluded terminally differentiated effector memory CD45RA+ cells. Clones were read by immunoSEQ multiplex PCR, and TCRdb kept only the in-frame ones, dropping some. The sample holds 650,000 to 800,000 clones, 92% seen once. The sequencing input was naive CD8+ T cells sorted from blood. These receptor sequences come from a man aged 25 to 45 in good health.

This clone was observed a single time. The chain couples TRBV6-6 to TRBJ2-7; the match to TRBD1 covers 10 bases. V trimming: 2 bases; J trimming: 3 bases; junction bases outside the gene matches: 1. Germline values: CDR1 MNHNY, CDR2 SVGAGI (reference sequence). The CDR3 consists of 14 residues. CDR3 amino acids: CASSYGTGDYEQYF. The DNA of the CDR3 is TGTGCCAGCAGTTACGGGACAGGGGACTACGAGCAGTACTTC.

This clone has only a few counts. The chain couples TRBV7-9 to TRBJ2-2; unclear D gene. This CDR3 contains 15 residues. Germline V gene sequence: CDR1 SEHNR, CDR2 FQNEAQ (reference sequence). Trimming cost V 3 bases and J 4 bases, with 12 bases left between them. Here the CDR3 reads CASSFGRPLTGELFF. In DNA form, the CDR3 reads TGTGCCAGCAGCTTCGGCCGGCCACTCACCGGGGAGCTGTTTTTT. Full variable domain (remainder filled in from reference TRBV7-9 and TRBJ2-2): DTGVSQNPRHKITKRGQNVTFRCDPISEHNRLYWYRQTLGQGPEFLTYFQNEAQLEKSRLLSDRFSAERPKGSFSTLEIQRTEQGDSAMYLCASSFGRPLTGELFFGEGSRLTVL.

This clone was observed once. V is TRBV28 and J is TRBJ2-7, with 10 bases identical to TRBD1. CDR3 size: 16 residues. Germline V gene lookup returns CDR1 MDHEN and CDR2 SYDVKM. The V and J ends lost 5 bases and 6 bases, in that order; junction bases with no gene match: 13. CDR3: CASSILTGGAFREQYF. The DNA of the CDR3 is TGTGCCAGCAGTATCCTGACAGGGGGCGCTTTCCGCGAGCAGTACTTC.

The genes are TRBV5-4 and TRBJ2-7, with a possible D match to TRBD2 (6 bases). Per the germline V gene, CDR1 is SGHNT and CDR2 is YYREEE (reference sequence). The length of the CDR3 is 15 residues. Trimming took off 3 bases at V and 3 bases at J, with 16 bases between the two ends. The CDR3, as DNA: TGTGCCAGCAGCTCCAAGGGACTGAGGGACTACGAGCAGTACTTC. Protein: CASSSKGLRDYEQYF.

This clone has only a few counts. This chain connects TRBV7-9 to TRBJ2-7; D gene uncertain. Trimming removed 8 bases from V and 0 bases from J, with 11 bases in between. The germline gives CDR1 SEHNR, CDR2 FQNEAQ (reference sequence). This CDR3 is built from 13 residues. Here the CDR3 reads CASADPSSYEQYF. The CDR3 DNA reads as TGTGCCAGCGCAGACCCTAGCTCCTACGAGCAGTACTTC.

This clone is a singleton in its sample. The chain combines TRBV18 with TRBJ2-1; weak D call: TRBD2 (6 bases). The CDR3 is 13 amino acids. The germline V gene encodes CDR1 KGHSH and CDR2 LQKENI. The V and J ends lost 3 bases and 4 bases respectively, with 7 bases between them. For the CDR3, the DNA is TGTGCCAGCTCACCGGCGGGGTACAATGAGCAGTTCTTC. It is translated as CASSPAGYNEQFF.

This chain connects TRBV9 to TRBJ1-2; maybe TRBD1 (6 bases). Germline CDR1 SGDLS, CDR2 YYNGEE. V was clipped by 7 bases and J by 8 bases, with 15 bases between them. The CDR3 spans 12 residues. CDR3 DNA sequence: TGTGCCAGCCTTTCGGCAGGGGAAGGCTACACCTTC. It encodes CASLSAGEGYTF.

This clone came up once. The chain has TRBV4-3 and TRBJ2-1, with 10 bases identical to TRBD1. The CDR3 is 15 residues long. Germline CDR1 is LGHNA and CDR2 is YSLEER. V dropped 5 bases and J dropped 7; count of bases not matched to a gene: 8. This CDR3 is CASSGGTGVNNEQFF. CDR3 sequence (DNA): TGCGCCAGCAGCGGGGGGACAGGGGTAAATAATGAGCAGTTCTTC.

The chain uses TRBV2 and TRBJ1-3, with D possibly being TRBD1 (6 bases). The CDR3 covers 15 residues. Germline lookup yields CDR1 SNHLY and CDR2 FYNNEI. Trimming took 10 bases from V and 0 from J, leaving 16 bases between them. The CDR3 region has the DNA TGTGCCATCGCCCTCCTGGACAGCTCTGGAAACACCATATATTTT. It codes for CAIALLDSSGNTIYF.

The V and J genes are TRBV5-1 and TRBJ1-2; 9 bases match TRBD1. The trim removed 4 bases at V and 2 bases at J, leaving 3 bases unmatched. The germline V gene has CDR1 SGHRS and CDR2 YFSETQ. This CDR3 has 14 amino acids. The CDR3 here is CASSPGTGNYGYTF. DNA for the CDR3: TGCGCCAGCAGCCCAGGGACAGGGAACTATGGCTACACCTTC.

The rearrangement joins TRBV6-5 to TRBJ2-3, with D perhaps matching TRBD1 (5 bases). Germline assignment: CDR1 MNHEY and CDR2 SVGAGI. V shed 2 bases and J shed 6 bases, with 9 bases lying between them. CDR3 length: 13 residues. The CDR3 protein is CASSYTGTDTQYF. The CDR3 bases are TGTGCCAGCAGTTACACAGGAACGGATACGCAGTATTTT.

In the case of this clone: Other DNA sequences within the sample encode an identical CDR3. This rearrangement joins TRBV27 to TRBJ2-7, with D maybe TRBD2 (5 bases). Per the germline V gene, CDR1 is MNHEY and CDR2 is SMNVEV (reference sequence). Deletions cut 2 bases from V and 4 bases from J, with 6 bases between. CDR3 size: 12 residues. CDR3 nucleotide sequence: TGTGCCAGCAGTTTACCGGGGTACGAGCAGTACTTC. It is translated as CASSLPGYEQYF.

The V gene is TRBV2, the J gene TRBJ2-1; 8 nucleotides agree with TRBD1. The germline CDR1 and CDR2 sequences are SNHLY and FYNNEI. The CDR3 extends over 14 amino acids. V was pared by 8 bases and J by 3 bases, with 6 bases of the junction left unmatched. The CDR3 spells CASQPGQGYNEQFF. The CDR3 nucleotides are TGTGCCAGCCAACCAGGACAGGGCTACAATGAGCAGTTCTTC.

The gene calls are TRBV7-2 and TRBJ2-3; a weak D match, TRBD2 (5 bases). Germline loops: CDR1 SGHTA, CDR2 FQGNSA. The CDR3 extends over 15 amino acids. Trimming shortened V by 2 bases and J by 2 bases, and 11 bases separated the two germline ends. In DNA form, the CDR3 reads TGTGCCAGCAGCTTAAGGCTAGCCCCCACAGATACGCAGTATTTT. Residues: CASSLRLAPTDTQYF.

The chain combines TRBV5-1 with TRBJ2-1, with 12 bases aligning to TRBD2. Trimming at V came to 4 bases and at J to 8 bases, leaving 7 bases not matched to a gene. The CDR3 runs to 15 residues. Germline V gene sequence: CDR1 SGHRS, CDR2 YFSETQ. CDR3: CASSPTSGSVYEQFF. The DNA for the CDR3 is TGCGCCAGCAGCCCGACTAGCGGGAGCGTATATGAGCAGTTCTTC.

This chain connects TRBV4-3 to TRBJ1-1; D perhaps matches TRBD1 (6 bases). The CDR3 length is 13 residues. Germline V gene lookup returns CDR1 LGHNA and CDR2 YSLEER. Trimming pared 4 bases from V and 1 base from J, leaving 7 bases between. The CDR3 loop reads CASSLGGNTEAFF. CDR3 nucleotides: TGCGCCAGCAGCCTAGGGGGGAACACTGAAGCTTTCTTT.

To note about this clone: The junction does not match germline at one end; this may be a read error. CDR3 in DNA: TGCAGCGCTGAAAGGGGACTAGCGGGAGGGCCGGAGTACAATGAGCAGTTCTTC. Amino acids: CSAERGLAGGPEYNEQFF. This chain uses TRBV29-1 with TRBJ2-1; 16 positions match TRBD2. The CDR3 sequence is 18 residues long. Germline-derived CDR1 and CDR2 are SQVTM and ANQGSEA.

This chain uses TRBV28 with TRBJ2-7; D may be TRBD2 (6 bases). This CDR3 region has 14 residues. Trimming took off 5 bases at V and 2 bases at J, with 13 bases between the two ends. The V gene's germline CDR1 is MDHEN and CDR2 SYDVKM. CDR3 residues: CASSSGSLTYEQYF. DNA of the CDR3: TGTGCCAGCAGTAGCGGGTCCCTGACCTACGAGCAGTACTTC. The full variable domain, in which reference TRBV28 and TRBJ2-7 provide the parts outside the CDR3, is DVKVTQSSRYLVKRTGEKVFLECVQDMDHENMFWYRQDPGLGLRLIYFSYDVKMKEKGDIPEGYSVSREKKERFSLILESASTNQTSMYLCASSSGSLTYEQYFGPGTRLTVT.